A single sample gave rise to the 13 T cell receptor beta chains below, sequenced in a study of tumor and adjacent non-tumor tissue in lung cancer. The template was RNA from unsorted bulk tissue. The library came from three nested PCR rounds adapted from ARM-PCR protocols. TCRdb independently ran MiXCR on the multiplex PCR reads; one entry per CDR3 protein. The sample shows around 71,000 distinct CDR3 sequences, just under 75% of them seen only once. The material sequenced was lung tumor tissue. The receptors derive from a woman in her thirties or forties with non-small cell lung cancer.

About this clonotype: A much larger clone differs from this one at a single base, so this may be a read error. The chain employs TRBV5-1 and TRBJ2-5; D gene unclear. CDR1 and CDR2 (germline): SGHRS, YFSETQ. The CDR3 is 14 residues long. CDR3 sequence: CAGSLDGVRETQYF. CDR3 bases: TGCGCCGGCAGCTTGGACGGAGTTCGGGAGACCCAGTACTTC.

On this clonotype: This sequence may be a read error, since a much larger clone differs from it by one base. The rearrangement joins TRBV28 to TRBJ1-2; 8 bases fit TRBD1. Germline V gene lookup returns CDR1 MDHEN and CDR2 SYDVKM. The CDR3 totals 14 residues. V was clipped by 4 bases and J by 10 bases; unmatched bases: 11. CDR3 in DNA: TGTGCCAGCAGTTCAGGGGGCGCAACAAGTGACTACACCTTC. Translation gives CASSSGGATSDYTF.

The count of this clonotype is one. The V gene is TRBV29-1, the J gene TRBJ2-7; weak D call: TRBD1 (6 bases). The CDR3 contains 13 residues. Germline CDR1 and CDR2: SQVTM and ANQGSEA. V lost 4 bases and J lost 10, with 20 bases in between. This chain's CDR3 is CSVVGGVLGEQYF. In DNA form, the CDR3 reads TGCAGCGTTGTTGGGGGCGTTTTGGGCGAACAGTACTTC.

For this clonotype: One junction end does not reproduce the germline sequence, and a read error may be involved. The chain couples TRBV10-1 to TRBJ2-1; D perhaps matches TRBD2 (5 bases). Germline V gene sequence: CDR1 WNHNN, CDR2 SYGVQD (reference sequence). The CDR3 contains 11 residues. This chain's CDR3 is CTSRGVNEQFF. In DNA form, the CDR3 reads TGCACCAGCCGGGGAGTCAATGAGCAGTTCTTC.

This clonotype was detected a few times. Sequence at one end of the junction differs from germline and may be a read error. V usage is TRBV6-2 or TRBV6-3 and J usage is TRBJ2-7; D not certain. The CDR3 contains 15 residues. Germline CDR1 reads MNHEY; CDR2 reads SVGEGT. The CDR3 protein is CARSYSYGKADEQYF. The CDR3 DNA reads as TGTGCCAGAAGTTACTCGTATGGTAAGGCGGACGAGCAGTACTTC.

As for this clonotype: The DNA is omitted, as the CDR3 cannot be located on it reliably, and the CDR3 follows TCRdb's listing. CDR3 sequence: CASSSDGWGWGTFF. The genes are TRBV11-2 and TRBJ1-1; the D call TRBD1 from the table was never checked on the DNA. The CDR3 length equals 14 residues, ends included. The germline CDR1 and CDR2 sequences are SGHAT and FQNNGV.

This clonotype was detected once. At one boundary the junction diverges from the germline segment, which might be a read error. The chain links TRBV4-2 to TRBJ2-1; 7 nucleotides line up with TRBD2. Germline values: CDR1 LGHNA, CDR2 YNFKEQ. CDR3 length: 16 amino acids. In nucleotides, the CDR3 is TGTGCCAGCAGTCAGGAGACGGCGGGAGCCTACAATGAGAAGTTCTTC. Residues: CASSQETAGAYNEKFF.

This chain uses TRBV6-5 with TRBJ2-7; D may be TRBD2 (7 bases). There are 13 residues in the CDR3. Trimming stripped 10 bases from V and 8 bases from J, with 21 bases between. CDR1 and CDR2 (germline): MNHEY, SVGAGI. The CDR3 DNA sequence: TGTGCCAACATCTCCATGGGGGGGCGCAAGCAGTACTTC. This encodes CANISMGGRKQYF.

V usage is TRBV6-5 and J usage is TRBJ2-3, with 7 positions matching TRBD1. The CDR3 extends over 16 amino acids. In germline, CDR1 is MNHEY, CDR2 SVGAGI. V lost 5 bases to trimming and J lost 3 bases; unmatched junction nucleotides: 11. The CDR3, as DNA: TGTGCCAGCAGTGGGGTACAGGGGACACGGACAGATACGCAGTATTTT. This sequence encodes CASSGVQGTRTDTQYF.

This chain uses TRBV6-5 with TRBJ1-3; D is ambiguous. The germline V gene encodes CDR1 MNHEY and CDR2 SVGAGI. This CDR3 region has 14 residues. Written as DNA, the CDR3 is TGTACTAGTACTTCCCGGGTCTCTGGAAACACCATATATTTT. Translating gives CTSTSRVSGNTIYF.

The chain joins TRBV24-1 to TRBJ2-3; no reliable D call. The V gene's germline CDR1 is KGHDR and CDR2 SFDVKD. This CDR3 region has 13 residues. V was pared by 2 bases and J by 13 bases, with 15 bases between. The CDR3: CATSDSTTDKEYF. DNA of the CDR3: TGTGCCACCAGTGATTCCACGACTGATAAGGAGTATTTT.

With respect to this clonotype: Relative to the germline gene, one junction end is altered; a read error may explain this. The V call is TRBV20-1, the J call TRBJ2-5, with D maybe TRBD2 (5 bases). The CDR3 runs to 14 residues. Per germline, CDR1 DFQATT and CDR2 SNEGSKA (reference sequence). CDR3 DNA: TGCAGTACTAGAGAGAATGACGGCTGGGGGACCCAGTACTTC. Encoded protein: CSTRENDGWGTQYF.

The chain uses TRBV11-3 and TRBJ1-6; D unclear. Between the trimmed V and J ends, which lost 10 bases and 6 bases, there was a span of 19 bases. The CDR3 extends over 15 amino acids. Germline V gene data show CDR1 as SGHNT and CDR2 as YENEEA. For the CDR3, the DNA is TGTGCCAATAGCTTACGTGGGGTCGGTAATTCACCCCTCCACTTT. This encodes CANSLRGVGNSPLHF.